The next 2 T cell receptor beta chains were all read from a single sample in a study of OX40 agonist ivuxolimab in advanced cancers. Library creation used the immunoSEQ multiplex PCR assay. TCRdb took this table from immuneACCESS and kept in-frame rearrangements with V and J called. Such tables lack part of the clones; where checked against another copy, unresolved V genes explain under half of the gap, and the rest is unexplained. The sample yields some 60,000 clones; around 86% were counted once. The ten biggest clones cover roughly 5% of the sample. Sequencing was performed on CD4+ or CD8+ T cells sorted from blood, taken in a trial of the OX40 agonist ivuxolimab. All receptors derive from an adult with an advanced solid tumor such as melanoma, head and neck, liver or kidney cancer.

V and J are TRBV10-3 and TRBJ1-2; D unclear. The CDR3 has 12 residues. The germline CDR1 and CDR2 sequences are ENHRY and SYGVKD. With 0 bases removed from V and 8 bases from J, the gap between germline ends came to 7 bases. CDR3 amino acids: CAISESIRGYTF. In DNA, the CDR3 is TGTGCCATCAGTGAGTCGATCAGGGGCTACACCTTC.

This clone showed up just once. The CDR3 loop is CASSLAETGRGYTF. CDR3 nucleotide sequence: TGTGCCAGCAGCTTAGCGGAGACAGGGAGGGGCTACACCTTC. The chain recombines TRBV7-1 with TRBJ1-2; TRBD1 aligns across 7 bases. TRBV7-1 is marked as an open reading frame, function uncertain. Germline trimming cut 4 bases from V and 8 bases from J; bases unmatched to any gene: 10. There are 14 residues in the CDR3.